The 19 T cell receptor beta chains below were found in one sample sequenced in a study of blood T cell repertoires in COVID-19. The method was immunoSEQ multiplex PCR; TCRdb's version includes in-frame clones alone and lacks a portion of them. Among 120,000 or so clones, around nine tenths were seen once, and the ten largest hold more than 2%. Sequences were obtained from peripheral blood. The receptor set was obtained from a woman aged 45 to 65 with acute or convalescent COVID-19.

This chain joins TRBV29-1 and TRBJ2-7, with D possibly being TRBD2 (6 bases). Germline CDR1 is SQVTM and CDR2 is ANQGSEA. This CDR3 is 12 amino acids long. The germline V and J ends were trimmed by 3 bases and 5 bases, with 11 bases remaining between them. The CDR3 DNA sequence: TGCAGCGTTGACAAGGGAGGACACGAGCAGTACTTC. Translating gives CSVDKGGHEQYF.

The chain carries TRBV19 and TRBJ2-3, with D perhaps matching TRBD2 (5 bases). Trimming pared 5 bases from V and 3 bases from J, leaving 12 bases between. Germline values: CDR1 LNHDA, CDR2 SQIVND (reference sequence). CDR3 length: 14 amino acids. The CDR3 sequence is CASSPRAGTDTQYF. Written as DNA, the CDR3 is TGTGCCAGTAGTCCAAGGGCGGGTACAGATACGCAGTATTTT.

The chain carries TRBV12-3 or TRBV12-4 and TRBJ1-3; no clear D. The CDR3 consists of 13 residues. Trimming took 6 bases from V and 0 from J, leaving 6 bases between them. The CDR3 sequence is CASSLHSGNTIYF. As DNA, the CDR3 is TGTGCCAGCAGCTTACACTCTGGAAACACCATATATTTT.

The chain employs TRBV7-2 and TRBJ2-7, with 14 positions matching TRBD2. The CDR3 covers 17 residues. In germline, CDR1 is SGHTA, CDR2 FQGNSA. Trimming at V came to 1 base and at J to 6 bases, leaving 8 bases not matched to a gene. The CDR3 region has the DNA TGTGCCAGCAGCTTAGTCGGGACTAGCGGGAGCCTTGTCGAGCAGTACTTC. Its protein product is CASSLVGTSGSLVEQYF.

The rearrangement uses TRBV7-9 and TRBJ2-4; D is unresolved. Germline V gene data show CDR1 as SEHNR and CDR2 as FQNEAQ (reference sequence). The V end was cut by 6 bases, the J end by 0 bases, with 12 bases between. The CDR3 has 15 residues. Here the CDR3 reads CASSSGRLAKNIQYF. The CDR3 region has the DNA TGTGCCAGCAGTTCCGGTCGTTTAGCCAAAAACATTCAGTACTTC.

This sequence joins TRBV11-1 and TRBJ2-5, with 9 bases lining up with TRBD2. J lost 4 bases, V lost 2 bases, and 8 bases had no gene match. The CDR3 runs to 16 residues. The V gene's germline CDR1 is SGHAT and CDR2 FQDESV (reference sequence). The CDR3, as DNA: TGTGCCAGCAGCTTATCGGGCGGGGGGGCCCCAGAGACCCAGTACTTC. Translated, it gives CASSLSGGGAPETQYF.

The CDR3 DNA sequence: TGCAGCGTTAGGGACTATGAGCAGTTCTTC. Its translation: CSVRDYEQFF. This chain connects TRBV29-1 to TRBJ2-1; possibly TRBD2 for D (6 bases). Germline assignment: CDR1 SQVTM and CDR2 ANQGSEA. V was clipped by 5 bases and J by 8 bases, with 7 bases between them. The CDR3 is 10 amino acids.

This clone was counted between two and nine times. This sequence joins TRBV18 and TRBJ2-1; D not resolved. Deletions cut 0 bases from V and 2 bases from J, with 11 bases between. The germline gives CDR1 KGHSH, CDR2 LQKENI. The CDR3 extends over 16 amino acids. The CDR3 sequence: CASSPPPRSTYNEQFF. In nucleotides, the CDR3 is TGTGCCAGCTCACCACCTCCTAGGTCGACCTACAATGAGCAGTTCTTC.

This rearrangement joins TRBV6-6 to TRBJ2-1; 13 positions agree with TRBD2. CDR1 is MNHNY and CDR2 is SVGAGI in the germline V gene (reference sequence). There are 16 residues in the CDR3. Trimming cost V 4 bases and J 8 bases; bases outside gene matches: 8. The CDR3 here is CASSLFGTSGMYEQFF. For the CDR3, the DNA is TGTGCCAGCAGTTTATTCGGGACTAGCGGGATGTATGAGCAGTTCTTC.

This sequence joins TRBV12-3 or TRBV12-4 and TRBJ2-3, with TRBD1 as a possible D gene (6 bases). Between the trimmed V and J ends, which lost 8 bases and 5 bases, there was a span of 14 bases. The CDR3 covers 13 residues. The CDR3 reads CASALRGGDTQYF. The CDR3, as DNA: TGTGCCAGCGCACTCCGAGGGGGAGATACGCAGTATTTT.

CDR3 DNA sequence: TGTGCCAGCAGTGGGACAGGGGATAGTGGCTACACCTTC. It yields the protein CASSGTGDSGYTF. The chain joins TRBV2 to TRBJ1-2; TRBD1 aligns across 9 bases. J gave up 7 bases and V 4 bases, and 4 bases lay outside the gene matches. CDR1 and CDR2 from the germline V gene are SNHLY and FYNNEI. The CDR3 is made up of 13 amino acids.

The chain is built from TRBV11-1 and TRBJ2-3; TRBD1 matches 9 bases. The CDR3 totals 15 residues. V shed 5 bases and J 6 bases; nucleotides not matched to a gene: 9. Germline CDR1 and CDR2: SGHAT and FQDESV (reference sequence). Here the CDR3 reads CASSQDLTGGDTQYF. The CDR3 DNA follows: TGTGCCAGCAGCCAGGACCTGACAGGGGGGGATACGCAGTATTTT.

The chain has TRBV4-3 and TRBJ2-7; 7 bases are shared with TRBD1. Trimming cost V 0 bases and J 3 bases; bases outside gene matches: 11. Germline CDR1 and CDR2: LGHNA and YSLEER. This CDR3 spans 17 amino acids. The CDR3 DNA is TGCGCCAGCAGCCAAGATAAGTTGTCAGGGGGATTCTACGAGCAGTACTTC. It specifies CASSQDKLSGGFYEQYF.

The chain is built from TRBV7-9 and TRBJ2-1; tentatively, D is TRBD2 (5 bases). The CDR3 runs 11 residues. Deletions cut 9 bases from V and 10 bases from J, with 13 bases between. The germline CDR1 and CDR2 sequences are SEHNR and FQNEAQ (reference sequence). Here the CDR3 reads CASLRSGEQFF. As DNA, the CDR3 is TGTGCCAGTCTCCGTTCGGGGGAGCAGTTCTTC.

Details on this clone: This CDR3 is also generated by other DNA sequences in the sample. The chain is built from TRBV6-5 and TRBJ2-5, with D tentatively TRBD2 (5 bases). Germline V gene data show CDR1 as MNHEY and CDR2 as SVGAGI. The ends were cut back, 2 bases at V and 2 bases at J, with 9 bases in the middle. The CDR3 has 14 residues. CDR3: CASSYGPGQETQYF. The DNA for the CDR3 is TGTGCCAGCAGTTACGGTCCGGGACAAGAGACCCAGTACTTC.

This chain links TRBV6-1 with TRBJ2-7, with 13 bases identical to TRBD2. There are 16 residues in the CDR3. Germline values: CDR1 MNHNS, CDR2 SASEGT. V was clipped by 4 bases and J by 6 bases; unmatched bases: 9. The CDR3 DNA sequence: TGTGCCAGCAGTGGCTATTTGGGACTAGCGGGGACCGAGCAGTACTTC. Translating it yields CASSGYLGLAGTEQYF.

Points on this clone: Other DNA sequences of this sample code for an identical CDR3. The chain is built from TRBV19 and TRBJ1-2, with D tentatively TRBD1 (5 bases). Trimming shortened V by 3 bases and J by 4 bases, and 9 bases separated the two germline ends. CDR3 length equals 13 residues. CDR1 and CDR2 (germline): LNHDA, SQIVND (reference sequence). The CDR3 loop is CASSIWQGYGYTF. The CDR3 DNA reads TGTGCCAGTAGTATCTGGCAGGGCTATGGCTACACCTTC.

This rearrangement joins TRBV6-6 to TRBJ2-7; TRBD1 is a possible D gene (5 bases). The CDR3 has 14 amino acids. The ends were cut back, 2 bases at V and 2 bases at J, with 10 bases in the middle. The germline gives CDR1 MNHNY, CDR2 SVGAGI (reference sequence). The CDR3 sequence: CASSYRGSAYEQYF. CDR3 nucleotides: TGTGCCAGCAGTTACAGGGGATCCGCCTACGAGCAGTACTTC.

The chain combines TRBV5-1 with TRBJ2-3; 12 bases line up with TRBD2. The CDR3 spans 16 residues. Germline loops: CDR1 SGHRS, CDR2 YFSETQ. The V and J ends lost 2 bases and 3 bases, in that order; junction bases with no gene match: 4. CDR3 protein: CASSLTSGGSTDTQYF. The CDR3 nucleotides are TGCGCCAGCAGCTTAACTAGCGGGGGGTCTACAGATACGCAGTATTTT. The full variable domain, in which reference TRBV5-1 and TRBJ2-3 provide the parts outside the CDR3, is KAGVTQTPRYLIKTRGQQVTLSCSPISGHRSVSWYQQTPGQGLQFLFEYFSETQRNKGNFPGRFSGRQFSNSRSEMNVSTLELGDSALYLCASSLTSGGSTDTQYFGPGTRLTVL.